One and the same sample provided the 28 T cell receptor beta chains below, sequenced in a study of T cells expressing NK-cell markers (TCRdb year 2020). Libraries came from 5' RACE. The instrument given in TCRdb is Illumina HiSeq 2000. TCRdb reanalyzed the reads, keeping one entry per CDR3 protein sequence and omitting DNA. The sample's clone listing holds under 200,000 distinct CDR3 sequences. The top ten clones comprise around 20% of the sample. Source material: blood T cells: a sorted CD56 or NKG2C T cell subset, CD4+ or CD8+ T cells, or bulk PBMC T cells (not recorded which). The receptor set was obtained from a woman between 18 and 75 years old in good health.

This sequence joins TRBV5-5 and TRBJ1-1. Germline V gene lookup returns CDR1 SGHKS and CDR2 YYEKEE (reference sequence). The CDR3 has 13 residues. CDR3 amino acids: CASSLKEGFEAFF.

V usage is TRBV28 and J usage is TRBJ2-7; TCRdb's D call of TRBD2 is untestable without DNA. Germline V gene sequence: CDR1 MDHEN, CDR2 SYDVKM. The CDR3 covers 13 residues. CDR3 amino acids: CASWEGSSYEQYF.

This chain connects TRBV27 to TRBJ2-7; TCRdb proposes TRBD1, but this gene call is untestable without DNA. CDR1 is MNHEY, CDR2 SMNVEV, per germline (reference sequence). The CDR3 has 13 amino acids. The CDR3 reads CASSYSGAYEQYF.

The genes are TRBV9 and TRBJ2-1; TCRdb calls TRBD2, which cannot be checked without DNA. Germline V gene sequence: CDR1 SGDLS, CDR2 YYNGEE. The CDR3 is 16 residues long. CDR3 in amino acids: CASSVQPGGLGNEQFF.

This chain links TRBV6-6 with TRBJ1-1. The germline CDR1 and CDR2 sequences are MNHNY and SVGAGI (reference sequence). The CDR3 is made up of 11 amino acids. CDR3 residues: CAGLREGEAFF.

The chain joins TRBV12-3 or TRBV12-4 to TRBJ2-7; without DNA, the TCRdb call of TRBD2 cannot be checked. This CDR3 contains 11 residues. The CDR3 region is CASRDYYEQYF.

The chain employs TRBV6-1 and TRBJ2-1. CDR1 and CDR2 from the germline V gene are MNHNS and SASEGT. This CDR3 is 16 amino acids long. The chain's CDR3 is CASSEHGGSSYNEQFF.

J is TRBJ1-5 and V is TRBV5-1; the TRBD1 assignment by TCRdb is unverifiable without DNA. Germline loops: CDR1 SGHRS, CDR2 YFSETQ. There are 15 residues in the CDR3. The CDR3 loop reads CASRDRVDSNQPQHF.

This chain's CDR3 is CASSLAGGTSYEQYF. The chain recombines TRBV7-9 with TRBJ2-7; the D call from TCRdb, TRBD2, cannot be confirmed without DNA. The CDR3 has 15 residues. The germline V gene has CDR1 SEHNR and CDR2 FQNEAQ (reference sequence). Full variable domain (outside the CDR3, taken from reference TRBV7-9 and TRBJ2-7): DTGVSQNPRHKITKRGQNVTFRCDPISEHNRLYWYRQTLGQGPEFLTYFQNEAQLEKSRLLSDRFSAERPKGSFSTLEIQRTEQGDSAMYLCASSLAGGTSYEQYFGPGTRLTVT.

V usage is TRBV12-3 or TRBV12-4 and J usage is TRBJ2-5; the TCRdb D gene call, TRBD2, has no DNA to confirm it. The CDR3 spans 17 residues. CDR3 sequence reads: CASSSGRLAGAQETQYF.

The chain joins TRBV28 to TRBJ2-7; TCRdb's assignment of TRBD1 cannot be checked, as there is no DNA. The CDR3 spans 15 residues. Per germline, CDR1 MDHEN and CDR2 SYDVKM. The CDR3 loop reads CASSLGPTGSYEQYF.

The gene calls are TRBV7-2 and TRBJ2-2; TCRdb's D call of TRBD1 is untestable without DNA. The CDR3 extends over 15 amino acids. Germline values: CDR1 SGHTA, CDR2 FQGNSA. The CDR3 loop is CAINPSSSSTGELFF.

This chain links TRBV6-1 with TRBJ1-4; TCRdb proposes TRBD1, but this gene call is untestable without DNA. This CDR3 region has 14 residues. Germline CDR1 and CDR2: MNHNS and SASEGT. The CDR3 reads CASSASGHGEKLFF.

The CDR3 spells CAWNGQGEVGQPQHF. The chain has TRBV30 and TRBJ1-5. CDR3 size: 15 residues. Per germline, CDR1 GTSNPN and CDR2 SVGIG (reference sequence).

V usage is TRBV9 and J usage is TRBJ1-1; TCRdb reports TRBD1, a call that lacks DNA to check it against. Germline assignment: CDR1 SGDLS and CDR2 YYNGEE. The CDR3 has 14 residues. CDR3 residues: CASSWATENTEAFF. The full variable domain, with the rest looked up from reference TRBV9 and TRBJ1-1, is DSGVTQTPKHLITATGQRVTLRCSPRSGDLSVYWYQQSLDQGLQFLIQYYNGEERAKGNILERFSAQQFPDLHSELNLSSLELGDSALYFCASSWATENTEAFFGQGTRLTVV.

The chain has TRBV5-1 and TRBJ1-1; TCRdb returns TRBD1, unconfirmable since there is no DNA. This CDR3 has 17 residues. Germline loops: CDR1 SGHRS, CDR2 YFSETQ. CDR3: CASSWAGGARWNTEAFF.

The rearrangement links TRBV20-1 to TRBJ1-2; no DNA is available, so the TRBD1 call from TCRdb remains unchecked. The CDR3 covers 13 residues. The germline CDR1 and CDR2 sequences are DFQATT and SNEGSKA (reference sequence). The CDR3 protein is CSATRTGSGGYTF.

The CDR3 loop reads CSVEGGDSAQYF. This rearrangement joins TRBV29-1 to TRBJ2-5; checking the TCRdb D call of TRBD1 is not possible without DNA. Germline V gene lookup returns CDR1 SQVTM and CDR2 ANQGSEA. CDR3 size: 12 residues.

The chain is built from TRBV20-1 and TRBJ2-1; lacking DNA, the TRBD1 call made by TCRdb goes unchecked. CDR1 is DFQATT, CDR2 SNEGSKA, per germline (reference sequence). The CDR3 runs to 14 residues. The CDR3 reads CSARKGTSYNEQFF.

The rearrangement joins TRBV5-1 to TRBJ1-2; TCRdb proposes TRBD1, but this gene call is untestable without DNA. Germline-derived CDR1 and CDR2 are SGHRS and YFSETQ. There are 14 residues in the CDR3. CDR3 residues: CASTRDRGSDGYTF.

The V and J genes are TRBV3-1 and TRBJ2-3; no DNA is available, so the TRBD2 call from TCRdb remains unchecked. This CDR3 is 16 amino acids long. Looked up from germline, CDR1 is LGHDT and CDR2 is YNNKEL (reference sequence). CDR3 protein: CASSQVASGVTDTQYF.

The J gene is TRBJ2-5, the V gene TRBV7-2; absent DNA, TCRdb's TRBD2 call cannot be checked. Germline V gives CDR1 SGHTA, CDR2 FQGNSA. The CDR3 contains 15 residues. This chain's CDR3 is CASRRGPSPGETQYF.

The V gene is TRBV6-1, the J gene TRBJ1-1; there is no DNA to check the TCRdb D call of TRBD1. This CDR3 has 14 residues. Germline CDR1 reads MNHNS; CDR2 reads SASEGT. The chain's CDR3 is CASRSGQAGTEAFF.

The rearrangement links TRBV7-3 to TRBJ2-5; the TCRdb D gene call, TRBD2, has no DNA to confirm it. This CDR3 is 15 amino acids long. Germline-derived CDR1 and CDR2 are SGHTA and FQGTGA. CDR3 region: CASSLSSGASETQYF. Supplemented by reference TRBV7-3 and TRBJ2-5, the full variable domain reads GAGVSQTPSNKVTEKGKYVELRCDPISGHTALYWYRQSLGQGPEFLIYFQGTGAADDSGLPNDRFFAVRPEGSVSTLKIQRTERGDSAVYLCASSLSSGASETQYFGPGTRLLVL.

The CDR3 loop is CASSKNNEQFF. V usage is TRBV6-5 and J usage is TRBJ2-1. The germline CDR1 and CDR2 sequences are MNHEY and SVGAGI. The CDR3 is 11 residues long.

This chain connects TRBV4-1 to TRBJ1-1; TCRdb calls TRBD1, which cannot be checked without DNA. Germline lookup yields CDR1 MGHRA and CDR2 YSYEKL. This CDR3 is 15 amino acids long. The CDR3 reads CASSQEFRTGSEAFF.

The chain is built from TRBV4-1 and TRBJ2-1; lacking DNA, the TRBD2 call made by TCRdb goes unchecked. Germline V gene lookup returns CDR1 MGHRA and CDR2 YSYEKL. This CDR3 comprises 17 residues. The CDR3 reads CASSQELAGSSYNEQFF.

The CDR3 loop reads CASSFTGSPLHF. The rearrangement uses TRBV7-8 and TRBJ1-6. There are 12 residues in the CDR3. Germline lookup yields CDR1 SGHVS and CDR2 FQNEAQ.